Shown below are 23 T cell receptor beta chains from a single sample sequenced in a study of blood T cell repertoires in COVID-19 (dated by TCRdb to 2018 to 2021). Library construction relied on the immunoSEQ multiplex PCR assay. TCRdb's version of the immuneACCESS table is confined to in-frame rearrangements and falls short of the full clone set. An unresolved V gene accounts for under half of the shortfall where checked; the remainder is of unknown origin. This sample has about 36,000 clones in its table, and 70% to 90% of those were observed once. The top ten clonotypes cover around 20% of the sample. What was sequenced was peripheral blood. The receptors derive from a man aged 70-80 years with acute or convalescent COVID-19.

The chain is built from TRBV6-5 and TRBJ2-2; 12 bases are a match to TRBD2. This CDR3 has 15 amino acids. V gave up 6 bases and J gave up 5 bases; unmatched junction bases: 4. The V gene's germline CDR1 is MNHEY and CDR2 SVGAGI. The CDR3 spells CASRVTSGSTGELFF. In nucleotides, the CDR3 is TGTGCCAGCAGGGTGACTAGCGGGAGTACCGGGGAGCTGTTTTTT.

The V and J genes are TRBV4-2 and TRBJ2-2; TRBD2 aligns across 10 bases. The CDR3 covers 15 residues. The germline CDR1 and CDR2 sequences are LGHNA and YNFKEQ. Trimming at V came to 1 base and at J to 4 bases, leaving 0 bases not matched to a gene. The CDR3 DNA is TGTGCCAGCAGCCAAGGGACTAGCGGCACCGGGGAGCTGTTTTTT. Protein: CASSQGTSGTGELFF.

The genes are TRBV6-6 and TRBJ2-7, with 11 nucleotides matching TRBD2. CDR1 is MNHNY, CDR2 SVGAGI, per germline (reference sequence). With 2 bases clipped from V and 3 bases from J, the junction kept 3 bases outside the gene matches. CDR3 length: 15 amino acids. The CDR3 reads CASSYPGTSGYEQYF. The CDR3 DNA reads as TGTGCCAGCAGTTACCCCGGGACTAGCGGCTACGAGCAGTACTTC.

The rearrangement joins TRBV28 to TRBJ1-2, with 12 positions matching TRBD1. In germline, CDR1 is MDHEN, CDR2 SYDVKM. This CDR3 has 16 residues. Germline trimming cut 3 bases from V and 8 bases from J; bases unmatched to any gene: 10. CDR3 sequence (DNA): TGTGCCAGCAGTTTGAGGGACAGGGGGCCGTTTGGGGGCTACACCTTC. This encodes CASSLRDRGPFGGYTF.

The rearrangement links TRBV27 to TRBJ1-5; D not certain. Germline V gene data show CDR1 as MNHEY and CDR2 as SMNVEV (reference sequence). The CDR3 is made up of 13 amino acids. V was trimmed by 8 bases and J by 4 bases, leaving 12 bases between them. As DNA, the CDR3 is TGTGCCAGCCGCCGAGGGTTTAATCAGCCCCAGCATTTT. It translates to CASRRGFNQPQHF.

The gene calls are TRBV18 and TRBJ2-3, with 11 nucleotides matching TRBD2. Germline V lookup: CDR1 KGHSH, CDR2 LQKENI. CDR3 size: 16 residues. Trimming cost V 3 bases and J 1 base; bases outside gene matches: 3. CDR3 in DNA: TGTGCCAGCTCACCGGGGACTAGCGGACGCACAGATACGCAGTATTTT. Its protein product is CASSPGTSGRTDTQYF. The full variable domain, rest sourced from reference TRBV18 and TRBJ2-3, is NAGVMQNPRHLVRRRGQEARLRCSPMKGHSHVYWYRQLPEEGLKFMVYLQKENIIDESGMPKERFSAEFPKEGPSILRIQQVVRGDSAAYFCASSPGTSGRTDTQYFGPGTRLTVL.

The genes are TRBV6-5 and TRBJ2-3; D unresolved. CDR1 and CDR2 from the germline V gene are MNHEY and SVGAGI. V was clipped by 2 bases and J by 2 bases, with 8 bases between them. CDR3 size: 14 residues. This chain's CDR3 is CASSYASITDTQYF. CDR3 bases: TGTGCCAGCAGTTACGCGTCCATCACAGATACGCAGTATTTT.

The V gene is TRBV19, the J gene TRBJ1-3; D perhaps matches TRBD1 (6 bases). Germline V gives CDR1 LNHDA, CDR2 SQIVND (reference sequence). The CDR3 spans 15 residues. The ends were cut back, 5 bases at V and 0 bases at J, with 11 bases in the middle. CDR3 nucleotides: TGTGCCAGTAGTTTCCGGGACAACTCTGGAAACACCATATATTTT. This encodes CASSFRDNSGNTIYF.

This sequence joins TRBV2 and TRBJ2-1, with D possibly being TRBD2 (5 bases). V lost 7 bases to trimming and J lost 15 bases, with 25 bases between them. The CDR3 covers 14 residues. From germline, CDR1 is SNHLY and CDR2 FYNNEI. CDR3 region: CASMWELPPMSPFF. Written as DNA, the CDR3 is TGTGCCAGCATGTGGGAGCTTCCCCCTATGAGCCCGTTCTTC.

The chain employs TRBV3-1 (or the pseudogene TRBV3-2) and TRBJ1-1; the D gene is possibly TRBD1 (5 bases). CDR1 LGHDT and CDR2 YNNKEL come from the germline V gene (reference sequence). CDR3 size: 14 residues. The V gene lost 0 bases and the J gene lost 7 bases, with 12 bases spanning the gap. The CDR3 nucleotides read TGTGCCAGCAGCCAAGATCACACAGGTTTTGAAGCTTTCTTT. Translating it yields CASSQDHTGFEAFF.

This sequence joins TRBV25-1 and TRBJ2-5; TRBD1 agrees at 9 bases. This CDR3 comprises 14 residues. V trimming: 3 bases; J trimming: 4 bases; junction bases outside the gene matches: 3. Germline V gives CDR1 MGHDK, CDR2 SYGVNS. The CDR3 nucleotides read TGTGCCAGCAGTGACGGGACAGGGCTAGAGACCCAGTACTTC. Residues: CASSDGTGLETQYF.

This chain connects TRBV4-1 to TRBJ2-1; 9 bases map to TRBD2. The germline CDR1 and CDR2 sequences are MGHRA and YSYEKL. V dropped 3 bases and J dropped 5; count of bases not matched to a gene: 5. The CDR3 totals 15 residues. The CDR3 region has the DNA TGCGCCAGCAGCCATCGTAGCGGGAGCAACAATGAGCAGTTCTTC. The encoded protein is CASSHRSGSNNEQFF.

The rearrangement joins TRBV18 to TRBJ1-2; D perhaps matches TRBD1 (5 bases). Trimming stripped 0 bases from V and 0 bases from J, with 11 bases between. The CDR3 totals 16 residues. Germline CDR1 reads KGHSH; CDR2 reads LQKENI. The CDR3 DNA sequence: TGTGCCAGCTCACCACCGTCGCAGGGTTCTAACTATGGCTACACCTTC. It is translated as CASSPPSQGSNYGYTF.

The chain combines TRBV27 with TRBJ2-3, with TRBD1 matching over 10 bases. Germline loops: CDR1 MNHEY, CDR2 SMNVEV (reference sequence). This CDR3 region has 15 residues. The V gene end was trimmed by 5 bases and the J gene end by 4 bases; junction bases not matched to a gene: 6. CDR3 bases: TGTGCCAGCAGTCGTGGACAGGGGGAATCAGATACGCAGTATTTT. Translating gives CASSRGQGESDTQYF.

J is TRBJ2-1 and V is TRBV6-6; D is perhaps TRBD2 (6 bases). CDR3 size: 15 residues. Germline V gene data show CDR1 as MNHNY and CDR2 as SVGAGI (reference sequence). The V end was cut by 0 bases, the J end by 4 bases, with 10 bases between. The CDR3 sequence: CASSYSAGWYNEQFF. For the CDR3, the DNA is TGTGCCAGCAGTTACTCGGCGGGATGGTACAATGAGCAGTTCTTC.

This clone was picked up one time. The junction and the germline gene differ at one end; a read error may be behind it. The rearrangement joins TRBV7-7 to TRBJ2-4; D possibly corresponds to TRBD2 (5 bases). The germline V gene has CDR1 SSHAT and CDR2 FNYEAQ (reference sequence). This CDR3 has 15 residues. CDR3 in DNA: TGTGCTAGCAGCTTAGGGTCAGGAGGAGCTGACATTCAGTACTTC. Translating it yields CASSLGSGGADIQYF. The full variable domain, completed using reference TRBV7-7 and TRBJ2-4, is GAGVSQSPRYKVTKRGQDVTLRCDPISSHATLYWYQQALGQGPEFLTYFNYEAQPDKSGLPSDRFSAERPEGSISTLTIQRTEQRDSAMYRCASSLGSGGADIQYFGAGTRLSVL.

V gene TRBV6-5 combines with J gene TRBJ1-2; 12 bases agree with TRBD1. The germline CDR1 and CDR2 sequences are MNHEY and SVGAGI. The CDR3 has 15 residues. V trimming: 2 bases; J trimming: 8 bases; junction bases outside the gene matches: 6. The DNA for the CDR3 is TGTGCCAGCAGTTACGAGGGACAGGGGGCAGGCGGCTACACCTTC. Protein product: CASSYEGQGAGGYTF.

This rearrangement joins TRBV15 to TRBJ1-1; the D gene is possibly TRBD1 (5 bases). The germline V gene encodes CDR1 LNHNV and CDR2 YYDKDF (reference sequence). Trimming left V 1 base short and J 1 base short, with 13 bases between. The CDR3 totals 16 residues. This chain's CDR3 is CATSRGGDGGNTEAFF. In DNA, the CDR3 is TGTGCCACCAGCAGAGGGGGCGACGGCGGGAACACTGAAGCTTTCTTT.

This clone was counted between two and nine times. CDR3: CASSRNRGGTEAFF. The CDR3 bases are TGTGCCAGTAGTAGAAACAGGGGAGGCACTGAAGCTTTCTTT. The rearrangement uses TRBV19 and TRBJ1-1; 7 nucleotides line up with TRBD1. V lost 4 bases, J lost 4 bases, and 6 bases stayed unmatched. The germline V gene has CDR1 LNHDA and CDR2 SQIVND (reference sequence). The CDR3 extends over 14 amino acids.

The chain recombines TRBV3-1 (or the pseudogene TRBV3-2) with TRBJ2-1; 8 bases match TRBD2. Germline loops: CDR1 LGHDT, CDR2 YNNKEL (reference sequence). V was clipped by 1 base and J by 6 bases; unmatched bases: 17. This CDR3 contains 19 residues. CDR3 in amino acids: CASSQALQVRAGEVNEQFF. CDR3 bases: TGTGCCAGCAGCCAAGCCCTCCAGGTTCGAGCGGGAGAGGTCAATGAGCAGTTCTTC.

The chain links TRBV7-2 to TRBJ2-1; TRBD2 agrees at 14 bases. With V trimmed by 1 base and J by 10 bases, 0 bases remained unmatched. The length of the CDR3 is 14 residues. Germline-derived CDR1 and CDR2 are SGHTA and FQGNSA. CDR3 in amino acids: CASSLGTSGREQFF. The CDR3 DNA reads TGTGCCAGCAGCTTAGGGACTAGCGGGAGGGAGCAGTTCTTC.

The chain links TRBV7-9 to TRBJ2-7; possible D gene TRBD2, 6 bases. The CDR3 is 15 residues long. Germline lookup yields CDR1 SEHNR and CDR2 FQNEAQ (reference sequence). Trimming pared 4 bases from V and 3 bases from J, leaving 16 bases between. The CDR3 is CASSYPGVEVYEQYF. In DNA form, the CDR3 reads TGTGCCAGCAGCTACCCGGGAGTTGAGGTCTACGAGCAGTACTTC.

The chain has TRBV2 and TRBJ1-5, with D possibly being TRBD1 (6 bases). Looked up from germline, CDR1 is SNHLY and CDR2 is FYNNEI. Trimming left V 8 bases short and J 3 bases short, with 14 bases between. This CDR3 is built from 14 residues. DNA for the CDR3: TGTGCCAGCTCGGGGGGGCAGCCCAATCAGCCCCAGCATTTT. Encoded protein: CASSGGQPNQPQHF.